This passage covers 9 T cell receptor beta chains from one sample sequenced in a study of blood T cells in healthy people across ages. A second PCR of 7 to 11 cycles used a sample-barcoded 5' primer and a J-beta primer mix. Each CDR3 protein gets one entry after TCRdb re-called the 5' RACE reads with MiXCR. The sample has hundreds of thousands of distinct CDR3 sequences, around 50% seen once; the top ten hold about 13%. The source material was blood. Source of these receptors: an elderly woman in good health.

The chain carries TRBV28 and TRBJ1-1; D ambiguous. CDR1 is MDHEN, CDR2 SYDVKM, per germline. This CDR3 has 13 amino acids. Trimming left V 5 bases short and J 6 bases short, with 13 bases between. The CDR3 loop reads CASSGRVGPEAFF. CDR3 DNA: TGTGCCAGCAGTGGACGAGTCGGGCCTGAAGCTTTCTTT.

This clonotype came up a few times. The chain carries TRBV7-2 and TRBJ2-1; TRBD1 agrees at 9 bases. The germline V gene encodes CDR1 SGHTA and CDR2 FQGNSA. The CDR3 covers 14 residues. After removal of 11 bases from V and 9 bases from J, the junction contained 14 bases not matched to a gene. Written as DNA, the CDR3 is TGTGCCTTGAGGCCGGGACAGGGATCCGGTGAGCAGTTCTTC. This codes for CALRPGQGSGEQFF.

This chain connects TRBV11-2 to TRBJ2-1, with 9 positions matching TRBD1. CDR1 and CDR2 (germline): SGHAT, FQNNGV. The CDR3 has 16 residues. The junction had 7 bases not matched to a gene; V was cut back by 3 bases and J by 4 bases. CDR3 protein: CASSLTGTGIYNEQFF. CDR3 nucleotide sequence: TGTGCCAGCAGCTTGACCGGGACAGGGATATACAATGAGCAGTTCTTC.

This sequence joins TRBV12-3 or TRBV12-4 and TRBJ1-1; the match to TRBD1 covers 10 bases. After removal of 6 bases from V and 7 bases from J, the junction contained 11 bases not matched to a gene. This CDR3 is built from 15 residues. The CDR3 is CASSRPGQGINEAFF. CDR3 DNA: TGTGCCAGCAGCCGCCCGGGACAGGGGATTAATGAAGCTTTCTTT.

Concerning this clonotype itself: A clone one base away is much larger, so this may be a read error. The V gene is TRBV3-1, the J gene TRBJ2-7; 13 bases match TRBD2. The CDR3 runs to 16 residues. In germline, CDR1 is LGHDT, CDR2 YNNKEL (reference sequence). Unmatched junction bases numbered 7, after V lost 1 base and J lost 7 bases. The CDR3 loop is CASSQVTSGGGAEQYF. The CDR3 DNA reads TGTGCCAGCAGCCAAGTCACTAGCGGGGGGGGTGCTGAGCAGTACTTC.

Regarding this clonotype: A much larger clonotype is one base distant, so this may be a read error. The chain carries TRBV7-9 and TRBJ2-3; possibly TRBD2 for D (5 bases). This CDR3 comprises 14 residues. CDR1 and CDR2 from the germline V gene are SEHNR and FQNEAQ (reference sequence). The CDR3, as DNA: TGTGCCAACAGCTCGCACTTAGGAGGAAATACGCAGTATTTT. Translated: CANSSHLGGNTQYF.

This clonotype showed up many times. This chain joins TRBV7-8 and TRBJ2-1; 9 bases are a match to TRBD2. With 1 base clipped from V and 3 bases from J, the junction kept 4 bases outside the gene matches. The CDR3 has 16 amino acids. The germline CDR1 and CDR2 sequences are SGHVS and FQNEAQ. This CDR3 is CASSLVVAGVYNEQFF. In nucleotides, the CDR3 is TGTGCCAGCAGCTTAGTGGTAGCGGGAGTCTACAATGAGCAGTTCTTC.

This clonotype turned up a few times. V gene TRBV12-3 or TRBV12-4 combines with J gene TRBJ2-2; D assignment may be TRBD1 or TRBD2 (5 bases each). The germline V and J ends were trimmed by 3 bases and 4 bases, with 12 bases remaining between them. The CDR3 extends over 15 amino acids. The CDR3 loop reads CASSFPGPTTGELFF. DNA of the CDR3: TGTGCCAGCAGTTTCCCGGGACCCACCACCGGGGAGCTGTTTTTT.

This clonotype was counted between two and nine times. The chain couples TRBV25-1 to TRBJ1-1; 11 positions match TRBD1. This CDR3 contains 16 residues. V lost 6 bases and J lost 5; bases outside the gene matches: 11. Germline CDR1 is MGHDK and CDR2 is SYGVNS. The CDR3 nucleotides read TGTGCCAGCAGCGAGAATCCGGGACAGGGGGGTACTGAAGCTTTCTTT. Protein: CASSENPGQGGTEAFF.